This T cell receptor beta chain was identified during a study of blood T cell repertoires in COVID-19 (dated by TCRdb to the early 2020s). About the full investigation: Samples covering the acute and convalescent phases of COVID-19 were provided by collaborators in the United States, Italy and Spain. The repertoires were released in a freely available public database meant as a resource for research on the immune response to SARS-CoV-2. The sample metadata nearly always contained a de-identified subject ID, COVID-19 status, age in years and sex. Where available, HLA class I and class II types were taken from metadata supplied by the sample provider and were not determined by assay-based typing. The prospective study material was composed of cDNA or gDNA derived from T cells, B-cell-depleted T cells, or PBMCs. Subjects who had been exposed to COVID-19, were actively infected with it, or had recovered from it provided the deeply sampled blood TCRbeta repertoires that made up the dataset. The samples were drawn from the first 160 participants of the ongoing ImmuneRACE study and from 950 to 1,500 subjects provided by 6 global collaborators.

With respect to this clone: What antigen it recognizes has not been identified. No qualities accompany the bases; no much larger clone lies one base away.

TCRbeta CDR3 regions were amplified from genomic DNA by means of the immunoSEQ Assay, a bias-controlled multiplex PCR. Processing in the source paper ran as follows. Nucleated cell counts per sample were estimated from amplification of reference gene primers within the assay. Sequence reads were collapsed and filtered to measure the absolute abundance of every unique TCRbeta CDR3 rearrangement. For each sample, productive Simpson clonality was calculated as the square root of Simpson's diversity index across productive rearrangements. Imported from immuneACCESS, the table was reduced by TCRdb to in-frame sequences with V and J called. These copies leave out some clones; in studies compared against another copy, an unresolved V gene accounts for under half, and the cause of the remainder is not known. V, J and clone size were drawn from that table, and D and trimming were deduced from the DNA. The sample table shows roughly 250,000 clones, and about 80% are seen once. The ten largest clones represent 9.6% of the sample.

What the study reported, not specific to this receptor: Clinical and demographic metadata were provided uncurated, with the amount varying by source and participant.

Its CDR3 holds 15 amino acids, cysteine through phenylalanine. Of all the DNA, just the CDR3 is kept, 45 bases in frame from base 1. The germline V and J ends show losses of 0 bases and 5 bases respectively, and no gene match explains 8 bases of the junction. Looking up the germline V gene yields CDR1 SGHRS and CDR2 YFSETQ. The collaborating institutions used their own protocols to collect whole blood in K2EDTA tubes. For TCRbeta analysis, collaborator samples were shipped as frozen whole blood, as isolated PBMCs, or as DNA extracted from either sample type. Sequencing input: peripheral blood. The sequence was obtained from a woman of 80 years or more with acute or convalescent COVID-19. The rearranged chain carries TRBV5-1 and TRBJ2-7; TRBD1 matches 7 bases in the middle. In nucleotides, the sequence is TGCGCCAGCAGCTTGGTGGACAGGCTAGACCACGAGCAGTACTTC. It specifies CASSLVDRLDHEQYF.